These 8 T cell receptor beta chains share one sample of origin, sequenced in a study of T-cell reconstitution after alpha-beta-depleted transplantation in children. Using unique molecular identifiers, the investigators prepared the TCRbeta library. In TCRdb, the PCR reads were re-called with MiXCR into one record per CDR3 protein. The sample includes around 300,000 distinct CDR3 sequences, 23% of them seen just once. The sequencing here drew on PBMCs, mostly from graft donor cells, taken 180 days after TCRalphabeta/CD19-depleted stem cell transplant. The receptor set was obtained from a male patient under 18 who had a stem cell transplant for acute lymphoblastic leukemia, so the T cells may come from the graft donor.

This rearrangement joins TRBV5-1 to TRBJ2-4; no clear D gene. This CDR3 spans 16 amino acids. V was shortened by 0 bases and J by 2 bases, with 12 bases between the two germline ends. From germline, CDR1 is SGHRS and CDR2 YFSETQ. The CDR3 nucleotides read TGCGCCAGCAGCTTGGGCTTGATTTTGTCCAAAAACATTCAGTACTTC. This sequence encodes CASSLGLILSKNIQYF. Variable domain in full (rest from reference TRBV5-1 and TRBJ2-4): KAGVTQTPRYLIKTRGQQVTLSCSPISGHRSVSWYQQTPGQGLQFLFEYFSETQRNKGNFPGRFSGRQFSNSRSEMNVSTLELGDSALYLCASSLGLILSKNIQYFGAGTRLSVL.

The chain couples TRBV18 to TRBJ2-1; TRBD2 aligns across 7 bases. Germline V gives CDR1 KGHSH, CDR2 LQKENI. The J segment lost 1 base and the V segment lost 0 bases, leaving 3 bases of the junction unmatched. CDR3 size: 16 residues. The CDR3 sequence is CASSPPLADSYNEQFF. In DNA form, the CDR3 reads TGTGCCAGCTCACCACCGCTAGCGGATTCCTACAATGAGCAGTTCTTC.

The V and J genes are TRBV9 and TRBJ2-5, with D possibly TRBD1 on 6 matching bases. This CDR3 is 15 amino acids long. V lost 3 bases and J lost 5, with 17 bases in between. The germline CDR1 and CDR2 sequences are SGDLS and YYNGEE. The CDR3 loop reads CASSARGSSGETQYF. In nucleotides, the CDR3 is TGTGCCAGCAGCGCAAGGGGGAGTTCAGGGGAGACCCAGTACTTC. Full variable domain (remainder filled in from reference TRBV9 and TRBJ2-5): DSGVTQTPKHLITATGQRVTLRCSPRSGDLSVYWYQQSLDQGLQFLIQYYNGEERAKGNILERFSAQQFPDLHSELNLSSLELGDSALYFCASSARGSSGETQYFGPGTRLLVL.

The rearrangement links TRBV20-1 to TRBJ2-2, with D hard to call. V was shortened by 0 bases and J by 7 bases, with 24 bases between the two germline ends. This CDR3 spans 18 amino acids. CDR1 is DFQATT, CDR2 SNEGSKA, per germline (reference sequence). CDR3 protein: CSARDPRIRTQVSGELFF. CDR3 coding DNA: TGCAGTGCTAGAGATCCCAGAATTCGGACCCAAGTTAGCGGGGAGCTGTTTTTT.

As to this clonotype: A read error is likely, as this CDR3 ends without the conserved phenylalanine or tryptophan. The chain has TRBV12-3 or TRBV12-4 and TRBJ2-5; D ambiguous. This CDR3 has 11 residues. Trimming removed 5 bases at V and 5 bases at J, with 6 bases between. As DNA, the CDR3 is TGTGCCAGCAGTCTCGATGAGACCCAGTACTCC. Its protein is CASSLDETQYS.

Here the CDR3 DNA reads TGCAGTGCTAGCCCGGGACTAGCCATCGGGGAGCTGTTTTTT. The encoded protein is CSASPGLAIGELFF. The V and J genes are TRBV20-1 and TRBJ2-2; 9 nucleotides line up with TRBD2. Per germline, CDR1 DFQATT and CDR2 SNEGSKA (reference sequence). The CDR3 extends over 14 amino acids. Unmatched junction bases numbered 6, after V lost 3 bases and J lost 7 bases.

The chain is built from TRBV6-1 and TRBJ2-1, with D perhaps matching TRBD1 (5 bases). The CDR3 contains 11 residues. Trimming left V 10 bases short and J 7 bases short, with 11 bases between. Per germline, CDR1 MNHNS and CDR2 SASEGT. The CDR3 sequence: CATDRENEQFF. In nucleotides, the CDR3 is TGTGCCACCGACAGAGAAAATGAGCAGTTCTTC.

In its sample, this clonotype was seen many times. The V gene is TRBV5-1, the J gene TRBJ2-1, with TRBD1 matching 7 bases. The CDR3 runs to 15 residues. V lost 0 bases, J lost 4 bases, and 4 bases stayed unmatched. The V gene's germline CDR1 is SGHRS and CDR2 YFSETQ. The CDR3 sequence: CASSLETGLYNEQFF. The DNA for the CDR3 is TGCGCCAGCAGCTTGGAGACAGGGCTATACAATGAGCAGTTCTTC. Full variable domain (rest looked up from reference TRBV5-1 and TRBJ2-1): KAGVTQTPRYLIKTRGQQVTLSCSPISGHRSVSWYQQTPGQGLQFLFEYFSETQRNKGNFPGRFSGRQFSNSRSEMNVSTLELGDSALYLCASSLETGLYNEQFFGPGTRLTVL.